This T cell receptor beta chain was identified during a study of cytomegalovirus exposure and HLA in healthy donors. There are 15 residues in the CDR3. Trimming removed 4 bases from V and 1 base from J; junction bases left unmatched: 6. Per the germline V gene, CDR1 is SGHTA and CDR2 is FQGNSA. The primer mix had 60 Vbeta and 13 Jbeta primers. TCRdb's table, derived via immunoSEQ multiplex PCR, lists solely in-frame clones and lacks some. Among 130,000 to 150,000 clones, around three quarters were seen once, and the ten largest hold about 2%. The chain combines TRBV7-2 with TRBJ2-5, with 7 nucleotides matching TRBD2. Sequencing used PBMCs. This TCR came from a woman in her 40s in good health and CMV-seronegative. DNA of the CDR3: TGTGCCAGCAGCTCCGGACTAGTACTCCAAGAGACCCAGTACTTC. Translated: CASSSGLVLQETQYF.